The clone carrying this T cell receptor (beta chain) was detected ten times or more. Antigen unknown. The data derive from a study of tumor-infiltrating lymphocytes in primary liver carcinoma. Overall study: Sample counts of productive TCRbeta reads spanned roughly 3.65 to 8 million; these counts were similar across tissue types. Study-wide points: Less overlap was seen in tumor-adjacent and tumor-blood pairs than in tumor region pairs. Since sampling was bulk and unsorted, CD4+ and CD8+ repertoires were not compared.

The CDR3 totals 18 residues. V dropped 0 bases and J dropped 4; count of bases not matched to a gene: 8. Germline V CDR1 and CDR2: LGHNA, YSLEER. TCR beta cDNA came from roughly 0.45 ug total RNA, primed with a constant-region primer. Three rounds of nested multiplex PCR with slightly modified ARM-PCR produced TCR beta libraries. The opening two PCR rounds, 10 cycles each, paired TRBV1-TRBV30 forward primers with a C-beta reverse primer. TCRdb analysed the multiplex PCR reads with MiXCR anew, one entry per CDR3 protein. This sample has over 250,000 distinct CDR3 sequences, with around three fifths found just once. It was unsorted whole blood that yielded blood RNA, and germline DNA was also extracted.

The V call is TRBV4-3, the J call TRBJ2-7; 14 nucleotides match TRBD2. Material: peripheral blood. The sequence was obtained from a woman aged 30 to 39 with primary liver carcinoma and hepatitis B virus infection. CDR3 sequence (DNA): TGCGCCAGCAGCCAAGAGCGGGGGACTAGCGGGAGTGGGTACGAGCAGTACTTC. Translation gives CASSQERGTSGSGYEQYF.